Following are 14 T cell receptor beta chains from one sample sequenced in a study of graft-versus-host responses after intestinal transplantation. No antigen has been identified for these receptors. TCRdb keeps only in-frame clones here, not all; method: immunoSEQ multiplex PCR. This table holds about 83,000 clones, 85% to 90% found once. The sample here was unstimulated CD4+ T cells sorted from spleen or lymph node cells, taken before intestinal transplant. Source of these receptors: a human donor who received an intestinal transplant.

This chain uses TRBV5-1 with TRBJ1-3; the D gene is possibly TRBD1 (6 bases). Trimming pared 4 bases from V and 8 bases from J, leaving 13 bases between. The CDR3 consists of 13 residues. The V gene's germline CDR1 is SGHRS and CDR2 YFSETQ. DNA of the CDR3: TGCGCCAGCAGCAGAGGGACAACGGACACCATATATTTT. Protein: CASSRGTTDTIYF.

The V call is TRBV11-2, the J call TRBJ1-6; D not certain. Germline loops: CDR1 SGHAT, CDR2 FQNNGV. The V end was cut by 5 bases, the J end by 8 bases, with 13 bases between. The CDR3 is 14 amino acids. The CDR3 bases are TGTGCCAGCAGCCCAAGACATTCCTATTCACCCCTCCACTTT. Translation gives CASSPRHSYSPLHF.

This sequence joins TRBV7-2 and TRBJ1-5; the match to TRBD1 covers 10 bases. CDR3 length: 16 residues. The trim removed 0 bases at V and 4 bases at J, leaving 3 bases unmatched. Per germline, CDR1 SGHTA and CDR2 FQGNSA. The CDR3, as DNA: TGTGCCAGCAGCTTAGCGGGGACAGGGGTTAATCAGCCCCAGCATTTT. Translation: CASSLAGTGVNQPQHF.

This sequence joins TRBV10-3 and TRBJ2-6, with 7 bases identical to TRBD1. V shed 4 bases and J 0 bases; nucleotides not matched to a gene: 9. CDR3 length equals 18 residues. Germline values: CDR1 ENHRY, CDR2 SYGVKD. This CDR3 reads CAISAWTGRTSGANVLTF. CDR3 in DNA: TGTGCCATCAGTGCCTGGACAGGCCGGACCTCTGGGGCCAACGTCCTGACTTTC.

The chain recombines TRBV19 with TRBJ1-5; 7 bases align to TRBD1. J was trimmed by 6 bases and V by 2 bases; bases with no gene match: 4. CDR3 length: 14 amino acids. Germline values: CDR1 LNHDA, CDR2 SQIVND (reference sequence). Written as DNA, the CDR3 is TGTGCCAGTAGTATAAGGGGGCCGGGTCAGCCCCAGCATTTT. Protein product: CASSIRGPGQPQHF.

This clone has just a few counts. The chain uses TRBV10-3 and TRBJ1-1; D unclear. Germline V gene lookup returns CDR1 ENHRY and CDR2 SYGVKD. The V and J ends lost 3 bases and 3 bases respectively, with 2 bases between them. The CDR3 loop spans 11 amino acids. In DNA, the CDR3 is TGTGCCATCAGTGACTACACTGAAGCTTTCTTT. The encoded protein is CAISDYTEAFF.

The chain has TRBV14 and TRBJ1-5; possibly TRBD1 for D (6 bases). Germline V gives CDR1 SGHDN, CDR2 FVKESK. The CDR3 extends over 14 amino acids. The V end was cut by 4 bases, the J end by 4 bases, with 11 bases between. The CDR3 protein is CASSPTGLNQPQHF. The CDR3 DNA follows: TGTGCCAGCAGCCCAACAGGGCTGAATCAGCCCCAGCATTTT.

The chain couples TRBV5-5 to TRBJ2-2; 8 bases are a match to TRBD1. The CDR3 spans 17 residues. Trimming removed 1 base from V and 1 base from J; junction bases left unmatched: 6. Germline CDR1 reads SGHKS; CDR2 reads YYEKEE (reference sequence). CDR3: CASSLTGQGLNTGELFF. The CDR3 DNA follows: TGTGCCAGCAGCTTGACCGGACAGGGCCTGAACACCGGGGAGCTGTTTTTT. The entire variable domain, with the rest obtained from reference TRBV5-5 and TRBJ2-2, is as follows: DAGVTQSPTHLIKTRGQQVTLRCSPISGHKSVSWYQQVLGQGPQFIFQYYEKEERGRGNFPDRFSARQFPNYSSELNVNALLLGDSALYLCASSLTGQGLNTGELFFGEGSRLTVL.

This clone was observed a few times. The rearrangement uses TRBV19 and TRBJ2-2, with 7 bases aligning to TRBD1. This CDR3 contains 15 residues. V shed 5 bases and J 4 bases; nucleotides not matched to a gene: 7. The V gene's germline CDR1 is LNHDA and CDR2 SQIVND (reference sequence). CDR3: CASSPTGLSTGELFF. The CDR3 DNA reads TGTGCCAGTAGTCCGACAGGGTTGAGCACCGGGGAGCTGTTTTTT.

The chain combines TRBV9 with TRBJ2-6; 9 bases fit TRBD1. Unmatched junction bases numbered 9, after V lost 4 bases and J lost 1 base. The CDR3 is 18 residues long. Germline V gene data show CDR1 as SGDLS and CDR2 as YYNGEE. The CDR3 region has the DNA TGTGCCAGCAGCCCCGGACAGGGGAGAGGGTCTGGGGCCAACGTCCTGACTTTC. This encodes CASSPGQGRGSGANVLTF. Using reference TRBV9 and TRBJ2-6 for the parts outside the CDR3, the full variable domain is DSGVTQTPKHLITATGQRVTLRCSPRSGDLSVYWYQQSLDQGLQFLIQYYNGEERAKGNILERFSAQQFPDLHSELNLSSLELGDSALYFCASSPGQGRGSGANVLTFGAGSRLTVL.

This rearrangement joins TRBV6-5 to TRBJ2-7; 10 bases agree with TRBD1. The CDR3 length is 14 residues. The germline V gene encodes CDR1 MNHEY and CDR2 SVGAGI. Losses at the gene ends were 7 bases for V and 6 bases for J; bases not matched to a gene: 9. The CDR3 nucleotides read TGTGCCAGCACCCTCCGGGACAGGGGATTCGAGCAGTACTTC. It yields the protein CASTLRDRGFEQYF.

The chain links TRBV28 to TRBJ2-3, with 8 bases matching TRBD1. Trimming removed 5 bases from V and 4 bases from J; junction bases left unmatched: 11. In germline, CDR1 is MDHEN, CDR2 SYDVKM. The CDR3 length is 16 residues. The DNA of the CDR3 is TGTGCCAGCAGTCCATATACAGGGGGAACCCCAGATACGCAGTATTTT. Encoded protein: CASSPYTGGTPDTQYF.

The V call is TRBV29-1, the J call TRBJ2-5; D possibly corresponds to TRBD1 (6 bases). Trimming took 3 bases from V and 5 from J, leaving 13 bases between them. The CDR3 runs 13 residues. Germline V gives CDR1 SQVTM, CDR2 ANQGSEA. The CDR3 sequence: CSVDPRGFETQYF. CDR3 DNA sequence: TGCAGCGTTGACCCTAGGGGGTTCGAGACCCAGTACTTC. Filled out from reference TRBV29-1 and TRBJ2-5, the complete variable domain reads SAVISQKPSRDICQRGTSLTIQCQVDSQVTMMFWYRQQPGQSLTLIATANQGSEATYESGFVIDKFPISRPNLTFSTLTVSNMSPEDSSIYLCSVDPRGFETQYFGPGTRLLVL.

The V and J genes are TRBV28 and TRBJ2-3; tentative D call: TRBD2 (7 bases). The V gene's germline CDR1 is MDHEN and CDR2 SYDVKM. V lost 6 bases and J 4 bases, leaving 26 bases between the germline ends. This CDR3 has 18 amino acids. DNA for the CDR3: TGTGCCAGCAGGGCTAGGCTAAGGGGGGGGGTCTTCCCAGATACGCAGTATTTT. Translation: CASRARLRGGVFPDTQYF.